This T cell receptor beta chain was captured by sequencing in a study of prognosis after radiotherapy for stage I lung cancer. Study-wide background: Medical inoperability was considered to apply to all enrolled non-small cell lung cancer patients. The study delivered radiotherapy as SBRT in 3 to 5 fractions, with a biologically effective dose of at least 100 Gy.

CDR1 SGHRS and CDR2 YFSETQ come from the germline V gene. V trimming: 5 bases; J trimming: 0 bases; junction bases outside the gene matches: 7. This CDR3 has 15 amino acids. Template was genomic DNA; TCR beta CDR3 amplified in two multiplex PCR rounds. Amplification during the initial PCR round employed primers specific to each TRBV and TRBJ gene. Universal primers were used in the second PCR round. TCRdb re-called the multiplex PCR reads with MiXCR, one entry per CDR3 protein. The table has about 20,000 distinct CDR3 sequences, around 42% seen once. In its sample, this clonotype was seen many times. The sequencing here drew on PBMCs, taken before or after stereotactic body radiation therapy (not recorded which). The chain recombines TRBV5-1 with TRBJ1-1; TRBD1 aligns across 7 bases. The receptor was isolated from a donor aged 50 or older with non-small cell lung cancer. CDR3 loop: CASRELGQMNTEAFF. Here the CDR3 DNA reads TGCGCCAGCAGGGAACTGGGACAGATGAACACTGAAGCTTTCTTT.